The entry that follows covers one T cell receptor beta chain sequence. This clone was observed a few times. What antigen it recognizes has not been identified. No base-level quality is on record; no much larger clone is a single base apart. The collaborating institutions used their own protocols to collect whole blood in K2EDTA tubes. For TCRbeta analysis, collaborator samples were shipped as frozen whole blood, as isolated PBMCs, or as DNA extracted from either sample type. The germline V gene encodes CDR1 SGHDT and CDR2 YYEEEE. The V end gives up 4 bases and the J end 2 bases, leaving 8 bases in the junction not matched to a gene. The CDR3 holds 16 amino acids from the cysteine to the phenylalanine. The kept DNA is CDR3 alone, 48 bases in frame from the first base. The data stem from a study of blood T cell repertoires in COVID-19 (dated by TCRdb to 2018 to 2021). Broadly, across the study: The collaborator samples originated in the United States, Italy and Spain and spanned the acute and convalescent phases of COVID-19. The prospective study material was composed of cDNA or gDNA derived from T cells, B-cell-depleted T cells, or PBMCs. The dataset comprised deeply sampled blood TCRbeta repertoires from subjects exposed to, actively infected with, or recovered from COVID-19. The repertoires were made available in a free public database intended to serve as a resource for research on the immune response to SARS-CoV-2. The samples were drawn from two sources: the first 160 participants of the ongoing ImmuneRACE study, and 1,254 subjects contributed by 6 global collaborators. Sample metadata almost always included a de-identified subject ID, COVID-19 status, age in years and sex. Where available, HLA class I and class II types were taken from metadata supplied by the sample provider and were not determined by assay-based typing. General conclusions and limits of the study: Clinical and demographic metadata were provided uncurated, with the amount varying by source and participant.

TCRbeta CDR3 regions were amplified from genomic DNA using the immunoSEQ Assay, a bias-controlled multiplex PCR. The study's processing was this. The number of nucleated cells in each sample was estimated by amplification of reference gene primers within the assay. To quantify the absolute abundance of each unique TCRbeta CDR3 rearrangement, sequence reads were collapsed and filtered. For each sample, productive Simpson clonality was calculated as the square root of Simpson's diversity index across productive rearrangements. TCRdb mirrors the immuneACCESS table, restricted to in-frame sequences. Some clones are absent from its copies; in checked studies, under half trace to an unresolved V gene, and the reason for the others is unknown. V and J calls plus clone size are reproduced from that table; the DNA served to infer D and trimming. The sample data list about 130,000 clones, and 80% to 85% of these were observed just once. Together, the top ten hold 3.8% of the sample.

The origin of this receptor is a woman between 50 and 59 years old with acute or convalescent COVID-19. Sequencing was done on a sample of peripheral blood. This chain joins TRBV5-6 to TRBJ1-1, and 10 junctional nucleotides match TRBD1. The DNA is TGTGCCAGCAGCATGGACAGGGGGGTCCTTAACACTGAAGCTTTCTTT. Translated, it reads CASSMDRGVLNTEAFF.